The entry that follows covers one T cell receptor (beta chain) sequence. What it binds is unknown. The CDR3 runs 14 residues. V lost 3 bases and J 10 bases, leaving 13 bases between the germline ends. Germline V gene lookup returns CDR1 MNHEY and CDR2 SVGAGI. This sample is part of a study of cytomegalovirus exposure and HLA in healthy donors. Turning to the study itself: The Caucasian-associated ancestry cluster contained about 80% of the approximately 390 genotyped donors.

Likely unrecorded immune exposures existed in these nominally healthy donors. Broader study findings: In vitro, a few CMV-associated chains proved specific for CMV antigens. The authors later linked a missense DCLRE1C variant to TCR beta V- and J-gene trimming.

The primer mix had 60 Vbeta and 13 Jbeta primers. The table came from immunoSEQ multiplex PCR; TCRdb's copy has only in-frame clones and leaves some out. The profile shows more than 85,000 clones, around 77% of them singletons. This receptor was obtained from a male donor in good health and CMV-seropositive. The rearrangement uses TRBV6-5 and TRBJ1-6, with a tentative D call TRBD1 (6 bases). Sequenced sample: PBMCs. The DNA for the CDR3 is TGTGCCAGCAGTTATGGGGGGGCTAGGTCACCCCTCCACTTT. Translated: CASSYGGARSPLHF.